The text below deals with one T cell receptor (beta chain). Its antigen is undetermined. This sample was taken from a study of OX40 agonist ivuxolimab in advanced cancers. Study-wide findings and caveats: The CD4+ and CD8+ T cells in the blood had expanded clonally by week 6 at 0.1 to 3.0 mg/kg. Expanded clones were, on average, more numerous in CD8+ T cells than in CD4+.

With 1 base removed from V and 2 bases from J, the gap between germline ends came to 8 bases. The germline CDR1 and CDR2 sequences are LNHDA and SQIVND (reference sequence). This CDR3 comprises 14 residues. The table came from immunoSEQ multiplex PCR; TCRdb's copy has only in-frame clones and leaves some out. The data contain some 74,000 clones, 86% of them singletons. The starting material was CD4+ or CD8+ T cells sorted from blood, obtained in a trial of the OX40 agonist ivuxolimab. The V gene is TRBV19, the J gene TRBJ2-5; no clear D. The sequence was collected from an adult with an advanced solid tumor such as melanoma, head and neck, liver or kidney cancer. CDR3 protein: CASSIGNGQETQYF. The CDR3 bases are TGTGCCAGTAGTATAGGGAACGGTCAAGAGACCCAGTACTTC. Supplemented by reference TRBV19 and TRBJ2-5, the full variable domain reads DGGITQSPKYLFRKEGQNVTLSCEQNLNHDAMYWYRQDPGQGLRLIYYSQIVNDFQKGDIAEGYSVSREKKESFPLTVTSAQKNPTAFYLCASSIGNGQETQYFGPGTRLLVL.